This T cell receptor beta chain was sequenced for a study of T cell responses to AZD1222 COVID-19 vaccine. About this clone itself: The antigen is unknown.

Only in-frame clones appear in the TCRdb table, and some are missing; sequencing was by immunoSEQ multiplex PCR. The table includes more than 90,000 clones, 70% to 90% detected once. Study-wide results and limits: The span of vaccine-associated CD4 TCRs extended across spike, with dominance at 160-218 and 743-854.

It was second doses at about 4 or about 12 weeks that were pooled. Here the sequenced sample was peripheral blood, taken 28 days after the second AZD1222 dose. The sequence was obtained from an adult who received the AZD1222 COVID-19 vaccine.

The CDR3 here is CASSPRAGGGGYTF. CDR3 nucleotide sequence: TGTGCCAGCAGCCCCCGGGCAGGGGGAGGCGGCTACACCTTC. This sequence joins TRBV7-2 and TRBJ1-2, with TRBD1 matching over 7 bases. Germline V gene sequence: CDR1 SGHTA, CDR2 FQGNSA. This CDR3 comprises 14 residues. Losses at the gene ends were 5 bases for V and 8 bases for J; bases not matched to a gene: 11.